This T cell receptor (beta chain) was recovered during a study of T cells in Graves' hyperthyroidism and ophthalmopathy. About the study: Blood from the periphery was taken at initial diagnosis, before any treatment. General study results and limits: Before onset, ophthalmopathy was predicted by the model a median around 6.5 months earlier.

Amplified regions were TCR beta CDR3 sequences from RNA transcripts. HTBI primers were the set used in a first-round RT-PCR of the TCR CDR3. TCRdb called the multiplex PCR reads again in MiXCR, with one record for every CDR3 protein. In the table there are roughly 640,000 distinct CDR3 sequences, approximately 15% of which are singletons. A word on this clonotype: What it binds is not known.

Clinical symptoms, serum thyroxine, TRAb, thyroid ultrasound and orbital computed tomography established diagnosis. The authors took PBMCs from 8.5 to 10 ml fresh peripheral blood. The CDR3 loop spans 13 amino acids. Germline V gene data show CDR1 as LNHDA and CDR2 as SQIVND (reference sequence). The V end was cut by 6 bases, the J end by 6 bases, with 15 bases between. The source is a woman between 40 and 50 years old with Graves' ophthalmopathy. Sequenced sample: blood. This chain joins TRBV19 and TRBJ2-7; D unclear. In nucleotides, the CDR3 is TGTGCCAGTAGCCTCCCCGATCGGTCCGAGCAGTACTTC. Its protein product is CASSLPDRSEQYF.